These T cell receptor beta chains were read from a single sample in a study of memory CD4+ T cells and cytomegalovirus serostatus. Generated by immunoSEQ multiplex PCR, the TCRdb table keeps only in-frame clones and is missing some. Of over 75,000 clones in the sample, roughly 80% were seen once. Sequenced input: memory CD4+ T cells from blood. These receptors were obtained from an adult in good health and CMV-seropositive. CDR3s include the opening cysteine and the closing phenylalanine or tryptophan. D genes are given only for firm matches. Only part of the rows carry a size: once, few, many, or a class if the clone is expanded.

j_call: TRBJ2-6; clone_size: -; v_call: TRBV4-3; d_call: -; cdr3_nt: TGCGCCAGCAGCCGGCGGGATTGGGTCACAGGCTCTGGGGCCAACGTCCTGACTTTC; cdr3_aa: CASSRRDWVTGSGANVLTF
j_call: TRBJ2-1; clone_size: -; v_call: TRBV7-6; d_call: TRBD1; cdr3_nt: TGTGCCAGCAGCTCGCTCCTCAAAGCCGGGACAGGGGAGAATGAGCAGTTCTTC; cdr3_aa: CASSSLLKAGTGENEQFF
j_call: TRBJ1-3; clone_size: -; v_call: TRBV15; d_call: -; cdr3_nt: TGTGCCACCAGCAGAGGGGACCGAAGCTCTGGAAACACCATATATTTT; cdr3_aa: CATSRGDRSSGNTIYF
j_call: TRBJ2-7; clone_size: -; v_call: TRBV5-6; d_call: TRBD2; cdr3_nt: TGTGCCAGCAGCCCCCGGCCGGGACTAGCGGGAGGGTCCGAGCAGTACTTC; cdr3_aa: CASSPRPGLAGGSEQYF
j_call: TRBJ1-2; clone_size: -; v_call: TRBV4-3; d_call: -; cdr3_nt: TGCGCCAGCAGCCAAGATTTGGCCACGGAGGGCTACACCTTC; cdr3_aa: CASSQDLATEGYTF
j_call: TRBJ2-1; clone_size: -; v_call: TRBV7-2; d_call: TRBD2; cdr3_nt: TGTGCCAGCAGCATAGCGGGAGCGAAGAATGAGCAGTTCTTC; cdr3_aa: CASSIAGAKNEQFF
j_call: TRBJ2-2; clone_size: -; v_call: TRBV7-8; d_call: -; cdr3_nt: TGTGCCAGCAGCTTTGGACACCTCACCGGGGAGCTGTTTTTT; cdr3_aa: CASSFGHLTGELFF
j_call: TRBJ2-3; clone_size: -; v_call: TRBV29-1; d_call: -; cdr3_nt: TGCAGCGTTGAACCAGGCGCAGATACGCAGTATTTT; cdr3_aa: CSVEPGADTQYF
j_call: TRBJ1-5; clone_size: -; v_call: TRBV6-1; d_call: -; cdr3_nt: TGTGCCAGCAGTAGGGGAGGGATCAATCAGCCCCAGCATTTT; cdr3_aa: CASSRGGINQPQHF
j_call: TRBJ2-3; clone_size: -; v_call: TRBV5-4; d_call: TRBD2; cdr3_nt: TGTGCCAGCAGACCACTAGCGGGAGCGGGAGATACGCAGTATTTT; cdr3_aa: CASRPLAGAGDTQYF
j_call: TRBJ1-2; clone_size: once; v_call: TRBV5-1; d_call: -; cdr3_nt: TGCGCCAGCAGGCGGACGGTTAACTATGGCTACACCTTC; cdr3_aa: CASRRTVNYGYTF
j_call: TRBJ2-2; clone_size: once; v_call: TRBV19; d_call: -; cdr3_nt: TGTGCCAGTAGTCGCGCCCTACCCCCCGGGGAGCTGTTTTTT; cdr3_aa: CASSRALPPGELFF
j_call: TRBJ1-5; clone_size: -; v_call: TRBV13; d_call: TRBD1; cdr3_nt: TGTGCCAGCAGCGGACAGGGTGTCCAGCCCCAGCATTTT; cdr3_aa: CASSGQGVQPQHF
j_call: TRBJ1-1; clone_size: once; v_call: TRBV10-3; d_call: -; cdr3_nt: TGTGCCATCAGTGGGGGGCTAGATGAAGCTTTCTTT; cdr3_aa: CAISGGLDEAFF
j_call: TRBJ1-1; clone_size: -; v_call: TRBV9; d_call: TRBD1; cdr3_nt: TGTGCCAGCAGCGTTGCGGGTGGACAGGGGGCCCAACCTTTCTTT; cdr3_aa: CASSVAGGQGAQPFF
j_call: TRBJ1-5; clone_size: -; v_call: TRBV6-1; d_call: -; cdr3_nt: TGTGCCAGCAGATTACAGGGTGCTCAGCCCCAGCATTTT; cdr3_aa: CASRLQGAQPQHF
j_call: TRBJ1-2; clone_size: -; v_call: TRBV9; d_call: TRBD1; cdr3_nt: TGTGCCAGCAGCGTAGGGCCAGGGGGTATCTACGGCTACACCTTC; cdr3_aa: CASSVGPGGIYGYTF
j_call: TRBJ2-5; clone_size: -; v_call: TRBV2; d_call: TRBD1; cdr3_nt: TGTGCCAGCAGGGAAGAACCGGGACAGGGAAAAGAGACCCAGTACTTC; cdr3_aa: CASREEPGQGKETQYF
j_call: TRBJ1-3; clone_size: few; v_call: TRBV9; d_call: -; cdr3_nt: TGTGCCAGCAGCGCAGGGACGGCTGGAAACACCATATATTTT; cdr3_aa: CASSAGTAGNTIYF
j_call: TRBJ2-7; clone_size: -; v_call: TRBV5-1; d_call: -; cdr3_nt: TGCGCCAGCAGCTTGAGGTCCGGGGGCGAGCAGTACTTC; cdr3_aa: CASSLRSGGEQYF
j_call: TRBJ2-1; clone_size: -; v_call: TRBV7-9; d_call: TRBD2; cdr3_nt: TGTGCCAGCAGCTTACTAGCGGGAACGAATGAGCAGTTCTTC; cdr3_aa: CASSLLAGTNEQFF
j_call: TRBJ2-1; clone_size: once; v_call: TRBV5-4; d_call: TRBD2; cdr3_nt: TGTGCCAGCAGCTCCGGGGGGCGGGAGGCGGAGTACAATGAGCAGTTCTTC; cdr3_aa: CASSSGGREAEYNEQFF
j_call: TRBJ1-2; clone_size: -; v_call: TRBV7-3; d_call: -; cdr3_nt: TGTGCCAGCAGCCCCAATACAGGGAAAGCTGGCTACACCTTC; cdr3_aa: CASSPNTGKAGYTF
j_call: TRBJ2-5; clone_size: -; v_call: TRBV18; d_call: -; cdr3_nt: TGTGCCAGCTCACCATCTGGTGAGACCCAGTACTTC; cdr3_aa: CASSPSGETQYF
j_call: TRBJ2-3; clone_size: -; v_call: TRBV9; d_call: TRBD2; cdr3_nt: TGTGCCAACCAAAATCGGGAGGGCCATTTCGGCACAGATACGCAGTATTTT; cdr3_aa: CANQNREGHFGTDTQYF
j_call: TRBJ1-5; clone_size: once; v_call: TRBV6-1; d_call: TRBD1; cdr3_nt: TGTGCCAGCGAACTCGGGACAGGGGTCAATCAGCCCCAGCATTTT; cdr3_aa: CASELGTGVNQPQHF
j_call: TRBJ2-7; clone_size: -; v_call: TRBV25-1; d_call: -; cdr3_nt: TGTGCCAGCAGTGACGTCGCAGGCCGAAGCTCCTACGAGCAGTACTTC; cdr3_aa: CASSDVAGRSSYEQYF
j_call: TRBJ1-5; clone_size: -; v_call: TRBV6-1; d_call: TRBD1; cdr3_nt: TGTGCCAGCGGGCTTGACAGGGACCAGCCCCAGCATTTT; cdr3_aa: CASGLDRDQPQHF
j_call: TRBJ1-1; clone_size: -; v_call: TRBV28; d_call: TRBD1; cdr3_nt: TGTGCCAGCAGTACTACAGGGGGGGAGAACACTGAAGCTTTCTTT; cdr3_aa: CASSTTGGENTEAFF
j_call: TRBJ2-5; clone_size: -; v_call: TRBV9; d_call: TRBD1; cdr3_nt: TGTGCCAGCGCGCTGACAGGGAAAGAGACCCAGTACTTC; cdr3_aa: CASALTGKETQYF
j_call: TRBJ2-3; clone_size: -; v_call: TRBV11-2; d_call: TRBD2; cdr3_nt: TGTGCCAGCAGCAGACTAGCTCGTCAGACAGATACGCAGTATTTT; cdr3_aa: CASSRLARQTDTQYF
j_call: TRBJ2-7; clone_size: -; v_call: TRBV5-4; d_call: -; cdr3_nt: TGTGCCAGCAGCTACGGGCGGGCCGGGCTGGGGCAGTACTTC; cdr3_aa: CASSYGRAGLGQYF
j_call: TRBJ1-1; clone_size: -; v_call: TRBV2; d_call: -; cdr3_nt: TGTGCCAGCAGTTTATTATTAGGCTACTCTGAAGCTTTCTTT; cdr3_aa: CASSLLLGYSEAFF
j_call: TRBJ2-1; clone_size: -; v_call: TRBV5-4; d_call: -; cdr3_nt: TGTGCCAGCAGCCTTAGCGGAGGAAATGAGCAGTTCTTC; cdr3_aa: CASSLSGGNEQFF